This TCR beta chain was sequenced in a study of radiation and T cells in renal cell carcinoma. General study results and limits: From baseline, blood top tumor clonotypes peaked at 2 weeks post-radiation.

Data came from immunoSEQ multiplex PCR; TCRdb stores just in-frame clones and leaves some out. Counted here are 140,000 to 150,000 clones, about 88% occurring once; the ten biggest clones make up over 15%. The time point is: blood 4 weeks post-SBRT, at nephrectomy. The treatment denotes: 15 Gy SBRT to primary tumor, nephrectomy 4 weeks later. This CDR3 spans 13 amino acids. V lost 1 base and J 10 bases, leaving 11 bases between the germline ends. Germline CDR1 is SGHVS and CDR2 is FNYEAQ. With regard to this clone: Its antigen remains unidentified.

Here the sequenced sample was blood, taken from a patient whose treatment included radiotherapy and nephrectomy. The rearrangement links TRBV7-6 to TRBJ2-1; D gene ambiguous. This TCR came from a woman between 45 and 60 years old with renal cell carcinoma. This chain's CDR3 is CASSLVVDEEQFF. In DNA, the CDR3 is TGTGCCAGCAGCTTAGTCGTCGATGAAGAGCAGTTCTTC.